This TCR beta chain originates from a study of T cell clonotyping in hematopoietic cell transplantation. The V gene lost 5 bases and the J gene lost 7 bases, with 17 bases spanning the gap. This CDR3 region has 14 residues. CDR1 is SGHAT and CDR2 is FQNNGV in the germline V gene. Clones were read by immunoSEQ multiplex PCR, and TCRdb kept only the in-frame ones, dropping some. The sample lists about 43,000 clones, about 85% occurring once. Described time point: recipient sample about 28 days before transplant, after cytoreduction. This TCR derives from a man aged 55 to 70 with acute myeloid leukemia. Some clones in this sample may be carry-over from other donors' samples. This sample comprised peripheral blood mononuclear cells, obtained before stem cell transplant. V is TRBV11-2 and J is TRBJ1-2; D uncertain. The CDR3 loop reads CASSLPEGSGGYTF. The CDR3 DNA follows: TGTGCCAGCAGCCTACCGGAGGGTTCAGGTGGCTACACCTTC.